This TCR beta chain was obtained from a study of blood T cell repertoires in COVID-19. Overall study context: PBMCs, B-cell-depleted T cells, or T cells provided the cDNA or gDNA that made up the material.

This clone was detected once. The CDR3 length is 15 residues. Germline assignment: CDR1 LNHDA and CDR2 SQIVND (reference sequence). V dropped 2 bases and J dropped 4 bases, with 12 bases sitting between them. Profiling relied on immunoSEQ multiplex PCR, and the TCRdb table lists in-frame clones only, not all of them. Of tens of thousands of clones in the sample, 65% to 85% were seen once. Sequencing used peripheral blood. The V and J genes are TRBV19 and TRBJ2-1; possibly TRBD1 for D (6 bases). The sequence was collected from a woman in her sixties with acute or convalescent COVID-19. The CDR3 region has the DNA TGTGCCAGTAGTATAATGAGGACAGAATACAATGAGCAGTTCTTC. Translating gives CASSIMRTEYNEQFF.